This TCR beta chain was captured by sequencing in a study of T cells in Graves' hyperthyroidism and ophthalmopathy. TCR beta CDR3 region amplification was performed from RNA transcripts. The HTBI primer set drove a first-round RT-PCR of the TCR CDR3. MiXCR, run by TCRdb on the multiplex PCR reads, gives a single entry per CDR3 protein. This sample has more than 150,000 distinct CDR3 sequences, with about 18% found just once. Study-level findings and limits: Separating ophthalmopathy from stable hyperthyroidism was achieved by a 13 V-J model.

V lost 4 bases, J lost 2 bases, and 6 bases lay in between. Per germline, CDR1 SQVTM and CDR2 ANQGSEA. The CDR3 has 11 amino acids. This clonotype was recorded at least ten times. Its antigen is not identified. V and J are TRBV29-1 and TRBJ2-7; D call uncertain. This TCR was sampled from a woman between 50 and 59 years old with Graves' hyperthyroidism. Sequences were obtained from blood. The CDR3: CSVGGPYEQYF. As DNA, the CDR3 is TGCAGCGTTGGGGGTCCCTACGAGCAGTACTTC.